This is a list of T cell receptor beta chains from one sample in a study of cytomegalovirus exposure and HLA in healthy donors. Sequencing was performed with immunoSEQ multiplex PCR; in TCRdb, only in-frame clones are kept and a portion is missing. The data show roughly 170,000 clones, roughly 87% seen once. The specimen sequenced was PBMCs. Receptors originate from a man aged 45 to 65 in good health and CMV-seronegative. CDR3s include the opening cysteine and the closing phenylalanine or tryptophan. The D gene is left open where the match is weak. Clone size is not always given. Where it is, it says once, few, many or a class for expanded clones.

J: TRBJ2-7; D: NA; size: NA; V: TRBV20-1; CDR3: CSARDIYEQYF; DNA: TGCAGTGCTAGAGATATTTACGAGCAGTACTTC
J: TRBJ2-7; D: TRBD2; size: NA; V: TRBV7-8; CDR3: CASSLRLGLVDEQYF; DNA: TGTGCCAGCAGCCTCCGTCTCGGACTAGTCGACGAGCAGTACTTC
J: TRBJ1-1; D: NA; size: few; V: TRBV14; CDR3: CASSWGLATEAFF; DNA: TGTGCCAGCAGCTGGGGGCTGGCCACTGAAGCTTTCTTT
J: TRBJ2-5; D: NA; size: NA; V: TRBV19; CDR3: CASSIRGKETQYF; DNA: TGTGCCAGTAGTATAAGGGGGAAGGAGACCCAGTACTTC
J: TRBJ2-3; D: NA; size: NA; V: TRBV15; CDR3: CATSRDRGRDTQYF; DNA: TGTGCCACCAGCAGAGACAGGGGGAGGGATACGCAGTATTTT
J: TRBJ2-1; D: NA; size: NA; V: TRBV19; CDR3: CASSPRYNEQFF; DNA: TGTGCCAGTAGTCCCAGGTACAATGAGCAGTTCTTC
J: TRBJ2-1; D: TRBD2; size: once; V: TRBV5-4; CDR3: CASSSPGTTYNEQFF; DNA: TGTGCCAGCAGCTCCCCCGGGACTACTTACAATGAGCAGTTCTTC
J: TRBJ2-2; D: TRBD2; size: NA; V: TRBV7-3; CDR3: CASSLRTSGRPPTGELFF; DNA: TGTGCCAGCAGCCTGCGGACTAGCGGGAGGCCCCCCACCGGGGAGCTGTTTTTT
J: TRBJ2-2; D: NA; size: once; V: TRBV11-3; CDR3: CASSRGIANTGELFF; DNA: TGTGCCAGCAGCCGGGGTATAGCGAACACCGGGGAGCTGTTTTTT
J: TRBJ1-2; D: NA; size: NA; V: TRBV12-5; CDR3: CASGLVSLDGYTF; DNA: TGTGCTAGTGGTTTGGTAAGCCTCGATGGCTACACCTTC
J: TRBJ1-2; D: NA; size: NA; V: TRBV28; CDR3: CASSTRGNYGYTF; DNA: TGTGCCAGCAGTACCCGGGGTAACTATGGCTACACCTTC
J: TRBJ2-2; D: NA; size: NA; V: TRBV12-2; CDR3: CASRSGLAGGRNTGELFF; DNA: TGTGCAAGTCGCTCGGGACTAGCGGGAGGGCGGAACACCGGGGAGCTGTTTTTT
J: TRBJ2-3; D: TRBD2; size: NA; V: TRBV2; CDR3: CASSEGLAGPRMPQYF; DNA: TGTGCCAGCAGTGAAGGGCTAGCGGGACCGCGCATGCCGCAGTATTTT
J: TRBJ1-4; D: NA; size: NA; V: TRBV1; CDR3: CTSSQDNRDIATNEKLFF; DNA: TGCACCAGCAGCCAAGATAATAGGGACATTGCAACTAATGAAAAACTGTTTTTT